These T cell receptor beta chains were read from a single sample in a study of shared clonotypes between healthy human individuals. This table comes from immunoSEQ multiplex PCR, and its TCRdb copy is limited to in-frame clones, with some not included. The sample holds more than 850,000 clones, about 80% seen once. The sequencing input was memory CD4+ T cells from PBMCs. The receptors originated from a man between 18 and 29 years old in good health. Some clones in this sample may be carry-over from other donors' samples. The conserved cysteine and the conserved F or W are not part of the CDR3 here.

V gene: TRBV6-6
J gene: TRBJ2-3
CDR3 protein: ASSYSSGDTQY

V gene: TRBV6-1
J gene: TRBJ1-2
CDR3 protein: ASSGGQSYGYT

V gene: TRBV2
J gene: TRBJ2-7
CDR3 protein: ATGGQGAGEQY

V gene: TRBV5-6
J gene: TRBJ2-3
CDR3 protein: ASSGDSPDTQY

V gene: TRBV4-2
J gene: TRBJ2-7
CDR3 protein: ASSRQTGPDDSYEQY

V gene: TRBV9
J gene: TRBJ2-4
CDR3 protein: ASSSGPRAKNIQY

V gene: TRBV19
J gene: TRBJ1-2
CDR3 protein: ASSMTGFYGYT

V gene: TRBV30
J gene: TRBJ2-1
CDR3 protein: AWNGLAGRLHYNEQF

V gene: TRBV19
J gene: TRBJ1-3
CDR3 protein: ASSGHPGNTIY

V gene: TRBV6-6
J gene: TRBJ1-3
CDR3 protein: ASSHLQSSGNTIY